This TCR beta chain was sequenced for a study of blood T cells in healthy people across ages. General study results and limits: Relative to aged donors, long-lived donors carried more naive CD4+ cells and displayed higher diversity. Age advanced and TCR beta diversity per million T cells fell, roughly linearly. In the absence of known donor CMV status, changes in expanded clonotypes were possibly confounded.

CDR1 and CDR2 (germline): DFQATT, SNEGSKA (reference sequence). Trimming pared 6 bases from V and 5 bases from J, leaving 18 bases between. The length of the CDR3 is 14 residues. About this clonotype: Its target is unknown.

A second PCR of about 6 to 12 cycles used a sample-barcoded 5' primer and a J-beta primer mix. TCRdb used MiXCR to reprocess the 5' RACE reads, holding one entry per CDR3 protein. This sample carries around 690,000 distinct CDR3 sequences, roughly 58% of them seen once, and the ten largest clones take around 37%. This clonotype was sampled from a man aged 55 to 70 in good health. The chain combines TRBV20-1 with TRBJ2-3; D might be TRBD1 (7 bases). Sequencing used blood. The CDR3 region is CSAKGAGGRDTQYF. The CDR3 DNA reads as TGCAGTGCCAAAGGGGCAGGGGGGCGAGATACGCAGTATTTT.